This T cell receptor beta chain originates from a study of blood T cell repertoires in COVID-19. Overall study context: T cells, B-cell-depleted T cells, or PBMCs provided the cDNA or gDNA that served as material.

The CDR3 extends over 11 amino acids. Germline values: CDR1 SGHTS, CDR2 YDEGEE. The V end lost 4 bases, the J end lost 6 bases, and 6 bases lay between the germline ends. Assay: immunoSEQ multiplex PCR; the TCRdb copy retains only in-frame clones and omits some. In the table there are over 200,000 clones, around 85% of which are singletons. The sample taken for sequencing was PBMCs or T cells enriched from blood (not recorded which). The sequence was obtained from a woman in her 50s in a cohort exposed to, infected with or recovered from COVID-19 (not recorded which). This rearrangement joins TRBV5-8 to TRBJ2-3, with D unresolved. The DNA of the CDR3 is TGTGCCAGCAGCGGCCCGGATACGCAGTATTTT. Protein sequence: CASSGPDTQYF.